This T cell receptor (beta chain) stems from a study of blood T cell repertoires in COVID-19. Study-level background: COVID-19 samples, acute and convalescent, were from the United States, Italy and Spain. In each case, the material was cDNA or gDNA derived from T cells, B-cell-depleted T cells, or PBMCs.

This CDR3 is built from 16 residues. V trimming: 0 bases; J trimming: 1 base; junction bases outside the gene matches: 4. Germline CDR1 is LNHNV and CDR2 is YYDKDF (reference sequence). How the authors handled the data: Estimated nucleated cell counts came from reference gene primer amplification. The table came from immunoSEQ multiplex PCR; TCRdb's copy has only in-frame clones and leaves some out. The V and J calls and clone size were taken over from that table, and D and trimming were inferred from the DNA. The data show tens of thousands of clones, with about nine tenths seen just once and roughly 5.1% held by the top ten.

This chain uses TRBV15 with TRBJ2-7; 9 bases are shared with TRBD1. Input material: peripheral blood. The origin of this receptor is a man aged 60 to 69 with COVID-19, enrolled during active disease. CDR3 bases: TGTGCCACCAGCAGAGATAGAGGGACAGGGTCCTACGAGCAGTACTTC. Amino acid sequence: CATSRDRGTGSYEQYF.